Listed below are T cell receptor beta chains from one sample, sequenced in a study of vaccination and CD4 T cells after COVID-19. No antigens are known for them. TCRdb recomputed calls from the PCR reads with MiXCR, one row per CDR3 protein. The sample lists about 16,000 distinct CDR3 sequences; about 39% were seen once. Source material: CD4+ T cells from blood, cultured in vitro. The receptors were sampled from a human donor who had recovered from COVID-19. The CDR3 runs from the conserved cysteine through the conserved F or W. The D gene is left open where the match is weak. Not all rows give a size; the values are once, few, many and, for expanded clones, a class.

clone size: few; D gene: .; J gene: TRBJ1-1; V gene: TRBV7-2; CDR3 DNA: TGTGCCAGCAGCCGGGGACAACCCCACACTGAAGCTTTCTTT; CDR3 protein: CASSRGQPHTEAFF
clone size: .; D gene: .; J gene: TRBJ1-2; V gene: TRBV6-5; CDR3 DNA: TGTGCCAGCAGTTACCAGGCAGAATATGGCTACACCTTC; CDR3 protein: CASSYQAEYGYTF
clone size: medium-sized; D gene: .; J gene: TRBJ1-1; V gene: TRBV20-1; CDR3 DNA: TGCAGTGTCGGTGGGAGGAACACTGAAGCTTTCTTT; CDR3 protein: CSVGGRNTEAFF
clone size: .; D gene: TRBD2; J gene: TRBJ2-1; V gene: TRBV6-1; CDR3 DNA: TGTGCCAGCAGGGGCTTCGGGGGGGCAAACAATGAGCAGTTCTTC; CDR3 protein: CASRGFGGANNEQFF
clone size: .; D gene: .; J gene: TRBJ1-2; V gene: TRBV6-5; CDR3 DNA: TGTGCCAGCAGTTATATGCGGGGGGGAGCTAACTATGGCTACACCTTC; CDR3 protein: CASSYMRGGANYGYTF
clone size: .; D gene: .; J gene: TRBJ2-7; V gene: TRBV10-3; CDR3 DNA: TGTGCCATCAGTGAGCTAGGGCGGGACAAAGTCCAGCCTTACGAGCAGTACTTC; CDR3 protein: CAISELGRDKVQPYEQYF
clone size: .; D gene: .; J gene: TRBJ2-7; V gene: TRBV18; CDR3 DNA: TGTGCCAGCTCTCCTCCAAGTCGGGGCTACGAGCAGTACTTC; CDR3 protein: CASSPPSRGYEQYF
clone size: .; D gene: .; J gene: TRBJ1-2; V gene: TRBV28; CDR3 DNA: TGTGCCAGCAGTGCCCATAAGGATGGCTACACCTTC; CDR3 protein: CASSAHKDGYTF
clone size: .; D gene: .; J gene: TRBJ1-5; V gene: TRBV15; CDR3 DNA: TGTGCCACCAGCAGTACAGGGAATCAGCCCCAGCATTTT; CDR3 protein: CATSSTGNQPQHF
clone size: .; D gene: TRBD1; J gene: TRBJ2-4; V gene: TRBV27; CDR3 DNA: TGTGCCAGCAAAAGACAGGGCCGCGGCATTCAGTACTTC; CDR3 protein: CASKRQGRGIQYF
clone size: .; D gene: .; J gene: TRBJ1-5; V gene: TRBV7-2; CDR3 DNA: TGTGCCAGCAGCTTAGAGCACGGGACGAATAGTTATAGCAATCAGCCCCAGCATTTT; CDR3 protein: CASSLEHGTNSYSNQPQHF
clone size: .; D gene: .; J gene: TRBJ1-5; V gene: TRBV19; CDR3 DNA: TGTGCCAGTAGTATGGGTCCCCAGCCCCAGCATTTT; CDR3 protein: CASSMGPQPQHF
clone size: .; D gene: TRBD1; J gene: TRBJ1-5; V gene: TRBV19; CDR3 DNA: TGTGCCAGTAGTCTAGCCACAGGGACAGGGGGCCAGCCCCAGCATTTT; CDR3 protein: CASSLATGTGGQPQHF
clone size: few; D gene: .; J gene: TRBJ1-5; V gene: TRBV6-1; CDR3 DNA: TGTGCCAGCAGTCCCCCCGGTAGGGCCCAGCATTTT; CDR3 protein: CASSPPGRAQHF
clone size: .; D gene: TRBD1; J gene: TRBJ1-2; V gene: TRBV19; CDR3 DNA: TGTGCCAGTACCCGAGGGGGCGCGTACTATGGCTACACCTTC; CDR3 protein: CASTRGGAYYGYTF
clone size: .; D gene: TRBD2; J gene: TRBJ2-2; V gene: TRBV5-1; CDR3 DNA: TGCGCCAGCAGCTTGGGGTTATTAGCGGGAACGAACACCGGGGAGCTGTTTTTT; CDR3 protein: CASSLGLLAGTNTGELFF
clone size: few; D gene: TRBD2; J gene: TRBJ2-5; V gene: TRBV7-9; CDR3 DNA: TGTGCCAGCAGCGAAAGAGGACTAGCGGGAGGGGGGCAAGAGACCCAGTACTTC; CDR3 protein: CASSERGLAGGGQETQYF
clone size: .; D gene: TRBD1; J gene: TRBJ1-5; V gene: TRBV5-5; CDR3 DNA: TGTGCCAGCAGCTTAGGGGGCGCGAGCAATCAGCCCCAGCATTTT; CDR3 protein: CASSLGGASNQPQHF
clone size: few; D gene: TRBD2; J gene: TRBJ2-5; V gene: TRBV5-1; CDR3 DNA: TGCGCCAGCAGCCCGTCTGGGGGGGGAGAGACCCAGTACTTC; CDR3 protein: CASSPSGGGETQYF
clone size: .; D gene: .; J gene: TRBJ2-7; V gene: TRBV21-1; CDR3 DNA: TGTGCCAGCAGCATTGACAGGGTTGGTTCGGACGAGCAGTACTTC; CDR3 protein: CASSIDRVGSDEQYF
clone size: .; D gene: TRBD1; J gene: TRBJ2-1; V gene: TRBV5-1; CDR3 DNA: TGCGTCAGCAGCCCCGGGACAGGGGGCAATGAGCAGTTCTTC; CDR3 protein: CVSSPGTGGNEQFF
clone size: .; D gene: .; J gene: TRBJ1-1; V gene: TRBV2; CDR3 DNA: TGTGCCAGCAAGAATAGTCAATTGAACACTGAAGCTTTCTTT; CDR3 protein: CASKNSQLNTEAFF
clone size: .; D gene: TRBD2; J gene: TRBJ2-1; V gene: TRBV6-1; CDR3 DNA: TGTGCCACCGAAACTAGCGGGTACAATGAGCAGTTCTTC; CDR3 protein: CATETSGYNEQFF
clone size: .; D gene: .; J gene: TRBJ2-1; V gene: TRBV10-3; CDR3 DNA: TGTGCCATCAAGAGACAGTTGGAGGATGAGCAGTTCTTC; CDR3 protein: CAIKRQLEDEQFF
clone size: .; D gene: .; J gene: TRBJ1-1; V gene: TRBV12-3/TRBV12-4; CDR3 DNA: TGTGCCAGCAGTTTAGTCGTGGTGAACACTGAAGCTTTCTTT; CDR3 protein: CASSLVVVNTEAFF
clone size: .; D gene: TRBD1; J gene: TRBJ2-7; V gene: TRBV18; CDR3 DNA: TGTGCCAGCTCACCGGGACAGACCTACGAGCAGTACTTC; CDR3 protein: CASSPGQTYEQYF